What follows are 28 T cell receptor beta chains derived from one specimen sequenced in a study of spatial heterogeneity in lung cancer. TCRdb itself ran the 5' RACE reads through MiXCR, one entry per CDR3 protein. This sample has around 74,000 distinct CDR3 sequences; roughly 13% occur once, and the top ten carry 6.5% to 7.5%. The time point here: sample taken at primary tumor resection. No cells were sorted before sequencing. The whole RNA sequenced was extracted from tumor, nontumor lung or frozen PBMC. Source: PBMCs, taken at surgery. These receptors originate from a male donor with early-stage non-small cell lung cancer.

The chain links TRBV4-1 to TRBJ1-1; TRBD1 agrees at 8 bases. The trim removed 0 bases at V and 0 bases at J, leaving 3 bases unmatched. CDR3 length equals 16 residues. From germline, CDR1 is MGHRA and CDR2 YSYEKL. The CDR3: CASSQDPTGVNTEAFF. As DNA, the CDR3 is TGCGCCAGCAGCCAAGACCCGACAGGGGTGAACACTGAAGCTTTCTTT.

This clonotype was recorded a few times. The chain uses TRBV9 and TRBJ2-1; D may be TRBD1 (5 bases). Germline CDR1 SGDLS, CDR2 YYNGEE. The CDR3 contains 14 residues. The V gene lost 0 bases and the J gene lost 9 bases, with 13 bases spanning the gap. The CDR3 DNA sequence: TGTGCCAGCAGCGTAGGAGGTAGGGGCACTGAGCAGTTCTTC. As protein: CASSVGGRGTEQFF.

The rearrangement uses TRBV25-1 and TRBJ2-1; TRBD2 matches at 8 bases. V gave up 4 bases and J gave up 9 bases; unmatched junction bases: 5. This CDR3 has 13 residues. Germline-derived CDR1 and CDR2 are MGHDK and SYGVNS. The CDR3 nucleotides read TGTGCCAGCAGTGGGTGGGCGGGAGGTGAGCAGTTCTTC. It yields the protein CASSGWAGGEQFF.

In its sample, this clonotype was seen many times. The CDR3 DNA reads as TGTGCCAGCAGGCAACTGGGACAGCGATCCACAGCTTTCTTT. Protein: CASRQLGQRSTAFF. The chain uses TRBV6-5 and TRBJ1-1, with 7 bases fitting TRBD1. CDR3 length: 14 residues. Germline CDR1 and CDR2: MNHEY and SVGAGI. After removal of 6 bases from V and 10 bases from J, the junction contained 14 bases not matched to a gene.

The J gene is TRBJ1-5, the V gene TRBV19; 7 nucleotides match TRBD1. Germline-derived CDR1 and CDR2 are LNHDA and SQIVND (reference sequence). The CDR3 has 17 amino acids. The trim removed 6 bases at V and 3 bases at J, leaving 14 bases unmatched. The CDR3 DNA sequence: TGTGCCAGTAGGACGGGACAGCCCAAGAGGTCCAATCAGCCCCAGCATTTT. The encoded protein is CASRTGQPKRSNQPQHF.

This clonotype showed up just a few times. The chain uses TRBV20-1 and TRBJ2-7, with 7 bases aligning to TRBD2. V dropped 1 base and J dropped 3; count of bases not matched to a gene: 9. Germline CDR1 and CDR2: DFQATT and SNEGSKA (reference sequence). The CDR3 covers 15 residues. The CDR3, as DNA: TGCAGTGCTAGAGGACCCGGGACTACCTTCTACGAGCAGTACTTC. Amino acid sequence: CSARGPGTTFYEQYF.

This clonotype was recorded a few times. The rearrangement links TRBV6-5 to TRBJ1-3; D ambiguous. CDR1 is MNHEY, CDR2 SVGAGI, per germline. With 2 bases removed from V and 1 base from J, the gap between germline ends came to 18 bases. This CDR3 is built from 18 residues. The CDR3 region is CASSYDRLVGLSGNTIYF. CDR3 coding DNA: TGTGCCAGCAGTTACGATCGGCTAGTTGGCTTGTCTGGAAACACCATATATTTT.

The genes are TRBV5-1 and TRBJ2-3; tentative D call: TRBD2 (5 bases). The germline V gene has CDR1 SGHRS and CDR2 YFSETQ. CDR3 size: 15 residues. V was trimmed by 0 bases and J by 0 bases, leaving 8 bases between them. CDR3 coding DNA: TGCGCCAGCAGCTTGGCTAGCACTAGCACAGATACGCAGTATTTT. Translation gives CASSLASTSTDTQYF. Variable domain in full (rest from reference TRBV5-1 and TRBJ2-3): KAGVTQTPRYLIKTRGQQVTLSCSPISGHRSVSWYQQTPGQGLQFLFEYFSETQRNKGNFPGRFSGRQFSNSRSEMNVSTLELGDSALYLCASSLASTSTDTQYFGPGTRLTVL.

This sequence joins TRBV4-1 and TRBJ1-1, with D unresolved. The V end was cut by 0 bases, the J end by 6 bases, with 8 bases between. Germline V gives CDR1 MGHRA, CDR2 YSYEKL. CDR3 size: 13 residues. The CDR3 DNA sequence: TGCGCCAGCAGCCAAGATCAGTTCCCTGAAGCTTTCTTT. As protein: CASSQDQFPEAFF.

In the case of this clonotype: This may stem from a read error, because a much larger clone lies one nucleotide away. This sequence joins TRBV9 and TRBJ2-7; no reliable D call. The CDR3 is 15 amino acids. The V gene's germline CDR1 is SGDLS and CDR2 YYNGEE. Trimming left V 0 bases short and J 6 bases short, with 16 bases between. The CDR3 loop reads CASSVATTGFAEQYF. The CDR3, as DNA: TGTGCCAGCAGCGTAGCTACAACTGGTTTTGCCGAGCAGTACTTC.

This clonotype was seen a handful of times. The V call is TRBV30, the J call TRBJ2-1, with 12 bases identical to TRBD2. In germline, CDR1 is GTSNPN, CDR2 SVGIG (reference sequence). The CDR3 is made up of 17 amino acids. Germline trimming cut 8 bases from V and 9 bases from J; bases unmatched to any gene: 20. CDR3 in amino acids: CAPYPGKTSGRLTEQFF. In DNA, the CDR3 is TGTGCCCCCTATCCGGGGAAGACTAGCGGGAGACTCACTGAGCAGTTCTTC. Full variable domain (missing parts from reference TRBV30 and TRBJ2-1): SQTIHQWPATLVQPVGSPLSLECTVEGTSNPNLYWYRQAAGRGLQLLFYSVGIGQISSEVPQNLSASRPQDRQFILSSKKLLLSDSGFYLCAPYPGKTSGRLTEQFFGPGTRLTVL.

The genes are TRBV6-5 and TRBJ1-5; D gene unclear. CDR3 length: 14 residues. Trimming took 7 bases from V and 3 from J, leaving 13 bases between them. The germline V gene has CDR1 MNHEY and CDR2 SVGAGI. CDR3 sequence: CASKPDGDNQPQHF. The CDR3 bases are TGTGCCAGCAAGCCGGACGGCGACAATCAGCCCCAGCATTTT.

The chain carries TRBV29-1 and TRBJ1-1; no clear D gene. The CDR3 sequence is 13 residues long. Germline V gives CDR1 SQVTM, CDR2 ANQGSEA. Between the trimmed V and J ends, which lost 7 bases and 0 bases, there was a span of 12 bases. CDR3 bases: TGCAGCGAGGGTGAGAATTTGAACACTGAAGCTTTCTTT. It codes for CSEGENLNTEAFF.

Many counts were recorded for this clonotype. The chain carries TRBV5-1 and TRBJ2-3, with 8 nucleotides matching TRBD2. V trimming: 3 bases; J trimming: 6 bases; junction bases outside the gene matches: 3. This CDR3 has 13 amino acids. Germline loops: CDR1 SGHRS, CDR2 YFSETQ. This CDR3 reads CASSSIAGDTQYF. In DNA form, the CDR3 reads TGCGCCAGCAGCTCTATAGCGGGGGATACGCAGTATTTT.

This clonotype has more than one count but fewer than ten. The chain has TRBV29-1 and TRBJ1-1, with a weak D call TRBD1 (5 bases). Trimming removed 7 bases from V and 5 bases from J, with 23 bases in between. CDR3 length: 15 amino acids. CDR1 is SQVTM and CDR2 is ANQGSEA in the germline V gene. The CDR3: CSATPTAGLETEAFF. DNA for the CDR3: TGCAGCGCTACCCCAACGGCAGGGTTGGAAACTGAAGCTTTCTTT. Together with reference TRBV29-1 and TRBJ1-1, the CDR3 gives the full variable domain: SAVISQKPSRDICQRGTSLTIQCQVDSQVTMMFWYRQQPGQSLTLIATANQGSEATYESGFVIDKFPISRPNLTFSTLTVSNMSPEDSSIYLCSATPTAGLETEAFFGQGTRLTVV.

This clonotype was picked up many times. This chain links TRBV30 with TRBJ1-1; D gene unclear. Germline lookup yields CDR1 GTSNPN and CDR2 SVGIG (reference sequence). Trimming removed 2 bases from V and 3 bases from J, with 7 bases in between. The CDR3 is 12 amino acids. CDR3 coding DNA: TGTGCCTGGAGTCTAAGCGACACTGAAGCTTTCTTT. Protein product: CAWSLSDTEAFF.

This clonotype showed up many times. The chain couples TRBV7-9 to TRBJ1-1; possibly TRBD1 for D (6 bases). CDR3 length: 13 amino acids. Germline lookup yields CDR1 SEHNR and CDR2 FQNEAQ (reference sequence). Trimming removed 4 bases at V and 5 bases at J, with 11 bases between. The CDR3 DNA follows: TGTGCCAGCAGCTCAGGGGCAGCGACTGAAGCTTTCTTT. The encoded protein is CASSSGAATEAFF. Using reference TRBV7-9 and TRBJ1-1 for the parts outside the CDR3, the full variable domain is DTGVSQNPRHKITKRGQNVTFRCDPISEHNRLYWYRQTLGQGPEFLTYFQNEAQLEKSRLLSDRFSAERPKGSFSTLEIQRTEQGDSAMYLCASSSGAATEAFFGQGTRLTVV.

The genes are TRBV7-9 and TRBJ2-3; 8 positions agree with TRBD1. CDR3 length equals 17 residues. Losses at the gene ends were 4 bases for V and 2 bases for J; bases not matched to a gene: 11. CDR1 is SEHNR and CDR2 is FQNEAQ in the germline V gene (reference sequence). CDR3 protein: CASSSTIGQGYTDTQYF. CDR3 nucleotide sequence: TGTGCCAGCAGCTCCACGATCGGACAGGGTTACACAGATACGCAGTATTTT.

This clonotype has ten or more counts. The CDR3 loop is CASSQESRGYMNTEAFF. In DNA form, the CDR3 reads TGCGCCAGCAGCCAAGAGTCCCGGGGATACATGAACACTGAAGCTTTCTTT. This sequence joins TRBV4-3 and TRBJ1-1; no firm D call. V lost 0 bases and J 0 bases, leaving 14 bases between the germline ends. This CDR3 has 17 residues. Germline CDR1 LGHNA, CDR2 YSLEER.

In its sample, this clonotype was seen a few times. The chain carries TRBV12-5 and TRBJ2-7; no clear D gene. Deletions cut 1 base from V and 4 bases from J, with 5 bases between. The CDR3 runs to 12 residues. CDR1 is LGHNT, CDR2 FRNRAP, per germline. CDR3 protein: CASGLGQYEQYF. CDR3 DNA sequence: TGTGCTAGTGGTTTGGGACAATACGAGCAGTACTTC.

This clonotype came up many times. This chain connects TRBV27 to TRBJ2-7; the D gene is possibly TRBD2 (6 bases). The CDR3 is 14 residues long. Germline V gives CDR1 MNHEY, CDR2 SMNVEV (reference sequence). Trimming shortened V by 3 bases and J by 7 bases, and 16 bases separated the two germline ends. As DNA, the CDR3 is TGTGCCAGCAGTTTGCCCGGGGGAGCGCGGGAGCAGTACTTC. Its protein is CASSLPGGAREQYF.

The rearrangement links TRBV12-3 or TRBV12-4 to TRBJ1-2; the D gene is possibly TRBD1 (5 bases). V was cut by 6 bases and J by 6 bases, with 17 bases left in between. This CDR3 comprises 14 residues. CDR3 amino acids: CASRPRESLHGYTF. CDR3 DNA sequence: TGTGCCAGCAGACCCAGGGAGTCCCTCCATGGCTACACCTTC.

The CDR3 DNA follows: TGCAGTGCTAAGGGAGTTGATAATGAAAAACTGTTTTTT. As protein: CSAKGVDNEKLFF. The J gene is TRBJ1-4, the V gene TRBV20-1; D gene uncertain. From germline, CDR1 is DFQATT and CDR2 SNEGSKA (reference sequence). With 4 bases removed from V and 4 bases from J, the gap between germline ends came to 10 bases. The CDR3 covers 13 residues.

There are many counts of this clonotype. This chain connects TRBV5-1 to TRBJ2-1; D possibly uses TRBD1 or TRBD2 (5 bases each). The CDR3 length is 13 residues. From germline, CDR1 is SGHRS and CDR2 YFSETQ. V shed 2 bases and J shed 8 bases, with 11 bases lying between them. The CDR3 protein is CASSFGAVDEQFF. The CDR3 DNA sequence: TGCGCCAGCAGCTTCGGGGCTGTGGATGAGCAGTTCTTC.

There are many counts of this clonotype. V and J are TRBV20-1 and TRBJ1-4; 7 bases match TRBD1. V gave up 5 bases and J gave up 5 bases; unmatched junction bases: 8. The germline V gene encodes CDR1 DFQATT and CDR2 SNEGSKA (reference sequence). CDR3 size: 14 residues. As DNA, the CDR3 is TGCAGTGCTTCGTCCGGGACAGAGAATGAAAAACTGTTTTTT. It specifies CSASSGTENEKLFF.

Only a few counts were recorded for this clonotype. The chain employs TRBV29-1 and TRBJ1-1; D unclear. Germline loops: CDR1 SQVTM, CDR2 ANQGSEA. This CDR3 comprises 13 residues. The V end was cut by 7 bases, the J end by 1 base, with 13 bases between. This chain's CDR3 is CSGARRRNTEAFF. In DNA form, the CDR3 reads TGCAGCGGCGCGAGAAGGAGGAACACTGAAGCTTTCTTT.

This chain links TRBV4-2 with TRBJ2-1, with TRBD2 matching over 7 bases. V gave up 1 base and J gave up 7 bases; unmatched junction bases: 1. Germline-derived CDR1 and CDR2 are LGHNA and YNFKEQ. CDR3 length equals 13 residues. The DNA for the CDR3 is TGTGCCAGCAGCCAAGCGGGAGGAAATGAGCAGTTCTTC. It specifies CASSQAGGNEQFF.

The chain employs TRBV12-3 or TRBV12-4 and TRBJ2-1, with TRBD2 matching 11 bases. The CDR3 runs 14 residues. V lost 6 bases, J lost 10 bases, and 8 bases stayed unmatched. This CDR3 reads CASRTSGSLGEQFF. The CDR3 DNA sequence: TGTGCCAGCAGAACTAGCGGGAGTCTGGGCGAGCAGTTCTTC.